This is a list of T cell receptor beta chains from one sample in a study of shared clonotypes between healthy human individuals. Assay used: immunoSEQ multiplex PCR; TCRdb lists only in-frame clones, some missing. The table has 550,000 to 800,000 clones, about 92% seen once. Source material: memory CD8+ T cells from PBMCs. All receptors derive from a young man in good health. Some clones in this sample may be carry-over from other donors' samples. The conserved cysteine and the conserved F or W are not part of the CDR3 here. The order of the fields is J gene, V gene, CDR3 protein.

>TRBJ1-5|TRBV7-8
ASSISPQGPLDNQPQH
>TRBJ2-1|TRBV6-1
ASSEWTGPYNEQF
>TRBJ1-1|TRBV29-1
SVVKTLDTEAF
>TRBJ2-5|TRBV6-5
ASSYAGGGQETQY
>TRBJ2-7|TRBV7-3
ASSLKGWGALRVDEQY
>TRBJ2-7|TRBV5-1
ASSPGQGGSYEQY
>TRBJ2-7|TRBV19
ASSIGGDSSYEQY
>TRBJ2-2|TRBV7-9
ASSFGTTDTGELF
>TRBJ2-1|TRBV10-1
ASSPGRREQF
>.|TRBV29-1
SVEFSSQSSYEQY
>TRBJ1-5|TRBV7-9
ASSYGGTGAGWQPQH
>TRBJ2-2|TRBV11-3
ASSLEPAENTGELF
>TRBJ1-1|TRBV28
ASSPPNRGGWEAF
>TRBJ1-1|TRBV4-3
ASSAEGTEAF
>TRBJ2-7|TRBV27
ASSLNRGYEQY
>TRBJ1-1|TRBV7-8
ASGPLWQGGTEAF
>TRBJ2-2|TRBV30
AWCRLAGDGELF
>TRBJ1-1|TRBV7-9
ASSLKGLGTEAF
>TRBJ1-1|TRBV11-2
ASSLPGARAF
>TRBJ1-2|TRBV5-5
ASSAGQSDRACHSRYT
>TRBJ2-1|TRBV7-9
ASSLDLVGRLGPRF
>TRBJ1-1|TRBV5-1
ASSSNRDRDTEAF
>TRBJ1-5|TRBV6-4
ASTQGQSNQPQH
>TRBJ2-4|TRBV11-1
ASSFLRAGNIQY
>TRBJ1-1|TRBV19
ASRQARGAF
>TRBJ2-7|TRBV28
ASSYRGIPYEQY
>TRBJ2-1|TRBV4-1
ASSQSGSNEQF
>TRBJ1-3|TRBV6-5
ASTGGNTIY
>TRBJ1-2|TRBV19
ASSIISGDRNLYGYT
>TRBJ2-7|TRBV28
ASRPTGDGRSWEQY
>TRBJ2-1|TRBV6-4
ASSYSGTSGYNEQF
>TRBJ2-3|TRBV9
ASSGRDSTDTQY
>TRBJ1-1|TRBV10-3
AIRPETRVNTEAF
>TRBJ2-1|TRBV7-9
ASTPVMTGTKGQF
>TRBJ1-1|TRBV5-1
ASTLTGGAEAF
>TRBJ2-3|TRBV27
ASSLGLAGGSDTQY
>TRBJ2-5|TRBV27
ASSLFAGTSWETQY
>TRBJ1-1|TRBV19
ASSMGDKTLTEAF
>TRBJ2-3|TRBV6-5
ASSYADRVTDTQY
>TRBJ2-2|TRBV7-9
ASRTIWTGGNTGELF
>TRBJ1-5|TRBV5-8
ASSIQGYSNQPQH
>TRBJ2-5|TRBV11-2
ASSPRGSQETQY
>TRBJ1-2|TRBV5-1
ASSSRGPQATPVYGYT
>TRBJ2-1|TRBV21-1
ASSPGVQGARQF
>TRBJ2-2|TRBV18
ASSPPGELF
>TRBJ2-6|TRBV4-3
ASSDRRLSGANVLT
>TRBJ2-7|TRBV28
ASSLAGSDYEQY
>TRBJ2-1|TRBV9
ASSVFRGGVGNEQF
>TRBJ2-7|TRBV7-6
ASSPVGGGREQY